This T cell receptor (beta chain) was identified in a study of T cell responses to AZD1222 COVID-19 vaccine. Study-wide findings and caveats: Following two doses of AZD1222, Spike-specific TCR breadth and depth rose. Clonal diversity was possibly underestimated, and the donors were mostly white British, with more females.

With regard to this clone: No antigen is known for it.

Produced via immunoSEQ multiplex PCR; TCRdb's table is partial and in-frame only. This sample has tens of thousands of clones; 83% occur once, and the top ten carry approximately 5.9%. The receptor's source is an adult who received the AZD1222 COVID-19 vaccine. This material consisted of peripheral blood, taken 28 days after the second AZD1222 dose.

The CDR3 DNA sequence: TGTGCCAGCAGTTTTAGGGGGTCACCCCTCCACTTT. This sequence encodes CASSFRGSPLHF. This sequence joins TRBV27 and TRBJ1-6, with a weak D call TRBD1 (6 bases). V was trimmed by 3 bases and J by 10 bases, leaving 7 bases between them. The length of the CDR3 is 12 residues. Looked up from germline, CDR1 is MNHEY and CDR2 is SMNVEV (reference sequence).